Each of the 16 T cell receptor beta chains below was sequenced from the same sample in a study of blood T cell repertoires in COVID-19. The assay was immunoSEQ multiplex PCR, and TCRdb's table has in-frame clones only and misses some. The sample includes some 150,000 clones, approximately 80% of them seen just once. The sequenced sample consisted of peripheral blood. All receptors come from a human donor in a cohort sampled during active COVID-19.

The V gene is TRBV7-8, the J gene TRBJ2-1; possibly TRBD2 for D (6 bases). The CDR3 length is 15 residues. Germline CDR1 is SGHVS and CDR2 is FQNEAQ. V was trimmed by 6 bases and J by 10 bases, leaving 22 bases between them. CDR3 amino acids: CASSLRSTSTGEQFF. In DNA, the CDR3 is TGTGCCAGCAGTCTCCGATCGACTAGTACTGGGGAGCAGTTCTTC.

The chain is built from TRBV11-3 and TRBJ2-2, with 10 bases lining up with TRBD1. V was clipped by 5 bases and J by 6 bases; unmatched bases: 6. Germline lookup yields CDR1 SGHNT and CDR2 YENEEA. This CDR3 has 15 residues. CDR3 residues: CASSPGQGKAGELFF. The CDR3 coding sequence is TGTGCCAGCAGCCCGGGACAGGGGAAAGCCGGGGAGCTGTTTTTT.

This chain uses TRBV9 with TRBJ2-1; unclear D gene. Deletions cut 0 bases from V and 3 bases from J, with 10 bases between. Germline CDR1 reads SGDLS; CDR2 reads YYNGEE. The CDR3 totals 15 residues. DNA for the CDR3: TGTGCCAGCAGCGTAGACCCAGGCTACTACAATGAGCAGTTCTTC. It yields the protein CASSVDPGYYNEQFF.

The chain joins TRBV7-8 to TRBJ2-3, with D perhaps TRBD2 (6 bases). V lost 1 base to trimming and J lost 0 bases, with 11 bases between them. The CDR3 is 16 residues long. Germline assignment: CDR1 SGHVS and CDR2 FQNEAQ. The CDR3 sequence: CASSLVGGGSTDTQYF. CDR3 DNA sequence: TGTGCCAGCAGCTTAGTCGGTGGGGGGAGCACAGATACGCAGTATTTT.

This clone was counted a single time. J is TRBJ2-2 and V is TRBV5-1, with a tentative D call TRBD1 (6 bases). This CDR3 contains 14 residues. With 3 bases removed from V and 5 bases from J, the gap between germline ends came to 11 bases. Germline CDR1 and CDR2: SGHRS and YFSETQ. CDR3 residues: CASSSNRDTGELFF. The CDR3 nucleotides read TGCGCCAGCAGCTCGAACAGGGATACCGGGGAGCTGTTTTTT. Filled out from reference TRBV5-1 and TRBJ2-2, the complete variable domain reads KAGVTQTPRYLIKTRGQQVTLSCSPISGHRSVSWYQQTPGQGLQFLFEYFSETQRNKGNFPGRFSGRQFSNSRSEMNVSTLELGDSALYLCASSSNRDTGELFFGEGSRLTVL.

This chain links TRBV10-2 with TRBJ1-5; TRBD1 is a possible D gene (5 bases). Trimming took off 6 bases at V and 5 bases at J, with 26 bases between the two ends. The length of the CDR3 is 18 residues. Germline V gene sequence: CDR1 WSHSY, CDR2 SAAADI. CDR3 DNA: TGCGCCAGCAGCGCGGGGTCCAGGGTCGCAGCTTTGGATCAGCCCCAGCATTTT. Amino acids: CASSAGSRVAALDQPQHF.

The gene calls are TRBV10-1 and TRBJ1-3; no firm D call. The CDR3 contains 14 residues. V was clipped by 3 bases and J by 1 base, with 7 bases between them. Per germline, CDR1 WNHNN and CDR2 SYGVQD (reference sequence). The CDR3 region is CASSERTSGNTIYF. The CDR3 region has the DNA TGCGCCAGCAGTGAACGAACATCTGGAAACACCATATATTTT.

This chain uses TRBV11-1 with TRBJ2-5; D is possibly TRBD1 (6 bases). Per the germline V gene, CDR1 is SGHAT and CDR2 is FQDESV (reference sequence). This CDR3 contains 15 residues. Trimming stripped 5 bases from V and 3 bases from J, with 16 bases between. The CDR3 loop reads CASSPETGLKETQYF. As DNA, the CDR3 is TGTGCCAGCAGCCCGGAGACAGGTTTGAAAGAGACCCAGTACTTC.

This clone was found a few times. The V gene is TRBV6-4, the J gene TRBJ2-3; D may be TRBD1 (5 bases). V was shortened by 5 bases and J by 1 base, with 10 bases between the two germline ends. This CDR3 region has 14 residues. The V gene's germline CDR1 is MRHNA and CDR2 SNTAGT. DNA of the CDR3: TGTGCCAGCAGTCCTGACAGTGGCACAGATACGCAGTATTTT. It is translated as CASSPDSGTDTQYF.

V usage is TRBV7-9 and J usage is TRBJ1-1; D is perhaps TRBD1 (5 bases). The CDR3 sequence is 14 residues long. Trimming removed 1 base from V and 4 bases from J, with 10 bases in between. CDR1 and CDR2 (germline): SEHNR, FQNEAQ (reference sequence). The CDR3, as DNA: TGTGCCAGCAGCTTAGGGCCGGGGGGCACTGAAGCTTTCTTT. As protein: CASSLGPGGTEAFF.

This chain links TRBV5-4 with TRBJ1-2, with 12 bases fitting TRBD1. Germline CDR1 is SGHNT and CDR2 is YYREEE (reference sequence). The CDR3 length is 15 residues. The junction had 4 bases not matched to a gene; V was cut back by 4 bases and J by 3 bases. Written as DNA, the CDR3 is TGTGCCAGCAGCCTGGGGACAGGGGGCGACTATGGCTACACCTTC. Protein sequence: CASSLGTGGDYGYTF.

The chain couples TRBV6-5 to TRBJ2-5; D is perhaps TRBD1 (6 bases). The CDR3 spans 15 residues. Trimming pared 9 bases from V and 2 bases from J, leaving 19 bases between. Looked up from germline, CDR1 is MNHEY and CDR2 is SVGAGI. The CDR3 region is CASRSGQGSQETQYF. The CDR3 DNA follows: TGTGCCAGTCGAAGTGGGCAGGGGTCGCAAGAGACCCAGTACTTC.

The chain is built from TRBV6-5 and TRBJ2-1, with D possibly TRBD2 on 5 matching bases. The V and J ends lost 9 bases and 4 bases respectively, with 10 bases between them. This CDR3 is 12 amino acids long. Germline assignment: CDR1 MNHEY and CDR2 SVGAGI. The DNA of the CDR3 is TGTGCCAGTGGGAGTACGTACAATGAGCAGTTCTTC. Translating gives CASGSTYNEQFF.

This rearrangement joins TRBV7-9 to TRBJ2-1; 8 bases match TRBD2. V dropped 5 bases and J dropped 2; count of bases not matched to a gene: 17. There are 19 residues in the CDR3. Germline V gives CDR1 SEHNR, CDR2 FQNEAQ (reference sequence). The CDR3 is CASSPRRREGQVPYNEQFF. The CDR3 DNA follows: TGTGCCAGCAGCCCCCGTAGACGGGAGGGCCAGGTCCCCTACAATGAGCAGTTCTTC.

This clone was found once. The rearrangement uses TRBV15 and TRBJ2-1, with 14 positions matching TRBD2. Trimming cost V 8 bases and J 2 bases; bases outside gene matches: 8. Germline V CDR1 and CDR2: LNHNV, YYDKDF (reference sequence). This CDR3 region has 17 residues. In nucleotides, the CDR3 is TGTGCCACCTTCGGGACTAGCGGGGGTAGACCCTACAATGAGCAGTTCTTC. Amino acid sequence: CATFGTSGGRPYNEQFF.

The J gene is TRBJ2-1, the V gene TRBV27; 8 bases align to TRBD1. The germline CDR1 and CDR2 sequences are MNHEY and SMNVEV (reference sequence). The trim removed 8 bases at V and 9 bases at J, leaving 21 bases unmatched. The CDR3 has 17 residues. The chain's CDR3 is CASGPGQVNNRVAEQFF. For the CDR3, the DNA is TGTGCCAGCGGGCCGGGACAGGTCAATAATAGGGTGGCTGAGCAGTTCTTC.